One sample yielded the 4 T cell receptor beta chains listed below, sequenced in a study of OX40 agonist ivuxolimab in advanced cancers. The method was immunoSEQ multiplex PCR; TCRdb's version includes in-frame clones alone and lacks a portion of them. Here the sample spans about 70,000 clones, 81% being singletons. Sequenced here: CD4+ or CD8+ T cells sorted from blood, sampled in a trial of the OX40 agonist ivuxolimab. The receptors come from an adult with an advanced solid tumor such as melanoma, head and neck, liver or kidney cancer.

This clone showed up just a few times. The CDR3 DNA is TGTGCCAGCTCCCAACGACAGGGTGAAGGAAACACCATATATTTT. Amino acids: CASSQRQGEGNTIYF. V gene TRBV18 combines with J gene TRBJ1-3; 7 positions agree with TRBD1. This CDR3 region has 15 residues. V was clipped by 6 bases and J by 4 bases; unmatched bases: 9. The germline V gene encodes CDR1 KGHSH and CDR2 LQKENI.

The chain links TRBV9 to TRBJ1-1; D is undetermined. This CDR3 spans 15 amino acids. Germline CDR1 SGDLS, CDR2 YYNGEE. V lost 2 bases and J lost 0, with 11 bases in between. CDR3 protein: CASSVQELMNTEAFF. In DNA, the CDR3 is TGTGCCAGCAGCGTGCAGGAACTCATGAACACTGAAGCTTTCTTT.

This clone was counted a few times. The chain joins TRBV19 to TRBJ1-2; D not certain. This CDR3 is built from 14 residues. The V end lost 5 bases, the J end lost 1 base, and 11 bases lay between the germline ends. Germline V gene lookup returns CDR1 LNHDA and CDR2 SQIVND (reference sequence). The CDR3, as DNA: TGTGCCAGTAGTCGGGTCGATGGTAACTATGGCTACACCTTC. This gives the protein CASSRVDGNYGYTF.

The rearrangement uses TRBV11-1 and TRBJ2-3; 10 bases fit TRBD2. The CDR3 sequence is 15 residues long. Trimming cost V 2 bases and J 5 bases; bases outside gene matches: 4. Germline CDR1 SGHAT, CDR2 FQDESV (reference sequence). The CDR3 sequence is CASSLLAGVIDTQYF. CDR3 nucleotides: TGTGCCAGCAGCTTACTAGCGGGGGTTATAGATACGCAGTATTTT.